Below, 9 T cell receptor beta chains from the same sample are listed, as sequenced in a study of Graves' ophthalmopathy and Graves' hyperthyroidism. The authors amplified TCR beta CDR3 regions, and they did so from RNA transcripts for repertoire sequencing. First-round RT-PCR used HTBI primers; second-round multiplex PCR followed. TCRdb re-called the multiplex PCR reads through MiXCR, storing one row per CDR3 protein. The data contain about 590,000 distinct CDR3 sequences, just under 40% of them singletons. The sample taken for sequencing was peripheral blood or thyroid tissue (not recorded which). All receptors come from an adult man with Graves' hyperthyroidism.

This clonotype appeared a few times. The chain couples TRBV20-1 to TRBJ2-7; 9 bases are shared with TRBD2. The junction had 11 bases not matched to a gene; V was cut back by 3 bases and J by 2 bases. CDR3 size: 16 residues. Germline V gives CDR1 DFQATT, CDR2 SNEGSKA (reference sequence). CDR3 protein: CSASEMSGGRAYEQYF. The CDR3 DNA sequence: TGCAGTGCTAGCGAGATGTCTGGCGGGAGGGCCTACGAGCAGTACTTC.

CDR3 nucleotide sequence: TGTGCCAGCAGCTTCGCTGGGAGAAGCAGCTCCTACAATGAGCAGTACTTC. Its translation: CASSFAGRSSSYNEQYF. The chain is built from TRBV7-9 and TRBJ2-7; a possible D gene is TRBD2 (5 bases). The CDR3 runs 17 residues. V was shortened by 3 bases and J by 7 bases, with 25 bases between the two germline ends. Germline CDR1 and CDR2: SEHNR and FQNEAQ (reference sequence).

This clonotype was seen ten or more times. The rearrangement joins TRBV12-3 or TRBV12-4 to TRBJ2-7; D is unclear. Trimming took 6 bases from V and 2 from J, leaving 11 bases between them. The CDR3 contains 13 residues. CDR3: CASSPTPTYEQYF. In DNA form, the CDR3 reads TGTGCCAGCAGCCCCACACCTACCTACGAGCAGTACTTC.

In its sample, this clonotype was seen a few times. This chain links TRBV3-1 with TRBJ2-5; possibly TRBD2 for D (6 bases). V was clipped by 0 bases and J by 4 bases, with 12 bases between them. Germline CDR1 LGHDT, CDR2 YNNKEL (reference sequence). There are 15 residues in the CDR3. The CDR3 region is CASSQEGGSVETQYF. The CDR3, as DNA: TGTGCCAGCAGCCAAGAGGGGGGATCGGTAGAGACCCAGTACTTC.

The table lists this clonotype with a few counts. V is TRBV19 and J is TRBJ2-5; D call uncertain. This CDR3 has 10 residues. Germline V gene sequence: CDR1 LNHDA, CDR2 SQIVND (reference sequence). Trimming shortened V by 11 bases and J by 3 bases, and 7 bases separated the two germline ends. CDR3 region: CAWSEETQYF. CDR3 DNA: TGTGCCTGGAGCGAAGAGACCCAGTACTTC.

The genes are TRBV5-8 and TRBJ1-6, with D possibly TRBD1 on 5 matching bases. Germline CDR1 is SGHTS and CDR2 is YDEGEE. This CDR3 is built from 15 residues. The V end lost 7 bases, the J end lost 0 bases, and 11 bases lay between the germline ends. This chain's CDR3 is CASLPGRSYNSPLHF. CDR3 DNA sequence: TGTGCCAGCCTTCCGGGACGCTCCTATAATTCACCCCTCCACTTT.

There are many counts of this clonotype. This chain uses TRBV7-2 with TRBJ1-2, with a possible D match to TRBD1 (6 bases). V was pared by 5 bases and J by 5 bases, with 21 bases between. The CDR3 loop spans 16 amino acids. Looked up from germline, CDR1 is SGHTA and CDR2 is FQGNSA. The CDR3 DNA reads as TGTGCCAGCAGCCATCCCTCGGGGGGCGGCTGGTATGGCTACACCTTC. Its protein product is CASSHPSGGGWYGYTF.

This clonotype was recorded a few times. V and J are TRBV4-1 and TRBJ1-1; D is perhaps TRBD1 (6 bases). This CDR3 region has 16 residues. CDR1 MGHRA and CDR2 YSYEKL come from the germline V gene. Trimming stripped 0 bases from V and 4 bases from J, with 15 bases between. CDR3 bases: TGCGCCAGCAGCCAAGAGTTGTTGGGAGGGGGCACTGAAGCTTTCTTT. Translating it yields CASSQELLGGGTEAFF.

This clonotype was seen ten or more times. The genes are TRBV24-1 and TRBJ2-5, with 9 nucleotides matching TRBD1. The CDR3 is made up of 15 amino acids. Trimming at V came to 3 bases and at J to 5 bases, leaving 6 bases not matched to a gene. CDR1 and CDR2 (germline): KGHDR, SFDVKD. The CDR3 sequence: CATSDAQGAGETQYF. In DNA form, the CDR3 reads TGTGCCACCAGTGATGCACAGGGGGCCGGCGAGACCCAGTACTTC.